These 5 T cell receptor beta chains were sequenced from one sample in a study of cytomegalovirus exposure and HLA in healthy donors (dated by TCRdb to between 2016 and 2019). Libraries were constructed by the immunoSEQ multiplex PCR assay. A mixture of 60 forward primers for TCR Vbeta segments and 13 reverse primers for TCR Jbeta segments was used in the multiplex PCR. Drawn from immuneACCESS, this table holds only the in-frame rearrangements with V and J called that TCRdb kept. Clones are partly lost; checked studies trace under half to an unresolved V gene and leave the rest unexplained. This sample comprises about 98,000 clones, around 83% of them detected only once. In total, the top ten clones hold approximately 4% of the sample. The sequencing sample was made of PBMCs. The receptors here all came from a female donor in good health and CMV-seropositive.

The V gene is TRBV25-1, the J gene TRBJ1-2, with D possibly TRBD1 on 5 matching bases. V lost 11 bases and J 3 bases, leaving 16 bases between the germline ends. The CDR3 consists of 13 residues. Germline CDR1 MGHDK, CDR2 SYGVNS. This chain's CDR3 is CASAVRGDYGYTF. DNA of the CDR3: TGTGCCTCAGCAGTAAGGGGTGACTATGGCTACACCTTC.

V and J are TRBV12-5 and TRBJ1-1; possible D gene TRBD1, 6 bases. Germline V lookup: CDR1 LGHNT, CDR2 FRNRAP. The CDR3 is 14 amino acids. V was cut by 0 bases and J by 4 bases, with 9 bases left in between. CDR3 amino acids: CASGLVHRATEAFF. In DNA form, the CDR3 reads TGTGCTAGTGGTTTGGTACACAGGGCCACTGAAGCTTTCTTT.

The chain has TRBV19 and TRBJ1-1; 11 bases line up with TRBD1. V trimming: 3 bases; J trimming: 4 bases; junction bases outside the gene matches: 1. The CDR3 spans 14 residues. Germline V gene data show CDR1 as LNHDA and CDR2 as SQIVND (reference sequence). This CDR3 reads CASSIGTGGTEAFF. In DNA form, the CDR3 reads TGTGCCAGTAGTATCGGGACAGGGGGCACTGAAGCTTTCTTT.

The J gene is TRBJ1-2, the V gene TRBV6-4, with 7 bases fitting TRBD1. V lost 6 bases to trimming and J lost 3 bases; unmatched junction nucleotides: 7. The CDR3 covers 14 residues. The germline gives CDR1 MRHNA, CDR2 SNTAGT. For the CDR3, the DNA is TGTGCCAGCAGGCCCTCGGGACAGCACTATGGCTACACCTTC. Its protein is CASRPSGQHYGYTF.

The chain is built from TRBV2 and TRBJ1-2, with 11 nucleotides matching TRBD1. V was pared by 2 bases and J by 5 bases, with 7 bases of the junction left unmatched. Germline V gives CDR1 SNHLY, CDR2 FYNNEI. This CDR3 comprises 16 residues. The CDR3 reads CASSEPRTGGQYGYTF. DNA of the CDR3: TGTGCCAGCAGTGAACCCAGGACAGGGGGCCAATATGGCTACACCTTC.